Listed here are 12 T cell receptor beta chains from one sample, sequenced in a study of blood T cell repertoires in COVID-19. Assay used: immunoSEQ multiplex PCR; TCRdb lists only in-frame clones, some missing. The sample lists 250,000 to 350,000 clones; 85% to 90% were seen once. The source material was PBMCs or T cells enriched from blood (not recorded which). These receptors were obtained from a woman between 45 and 65 years old who had been exposed to COVID-19.

The chain carries TRBV5-1 and TRBJ1-6; TRBD1 is a possible D gene (5 bases). The ends were cut back, 0 bases at V and 10 bases at J, with 11 bases in the middle. The CDR3 runs to 14 residues. CDR1 is SGHRS, CDR2 YFSETQ, per germline. The CDR3 loop is CASSLGRAESPLHF. The DNA of the CDR3 is TGCGCCAGCAGCTTGGGCAGGGCGGAATCACCCCTCCACTTT.

The V call is TRBV19, the J call TRBJ2-1, with TRBD2 matching 7 bases. The CDR3 is 15 residues long. V trimming: 4 bases; J trimming: 4 bases; junction bases outside the gene matches: 7. Germline lookup yields CDR1 LNHDA and CDR2 SQIVND (reference sequence). As DNA, the CDR3 is TGTGCCAGTAGTACAGAGCGGGGATGGTACAATGAGCAGTTCTTC. Translated, it gives CASSTERGWYNEQFF.

V is TRBV30 and J is TRBJ1-1, with unresolved D. Germline CDR1 GTSNPN, CDR2 SVGIG (reference sequence). Deletions cut 4 bases from V and 5 bases from J, with 14 bases between. The CDR3 runs to 13 residues. The CDR3: CAWTVGGPTEAFF. The CDR3 coding sequence is TGTGCCTGGACGGTCGGAGGGCCGACTGAAGCTTTCTTT.

This chain connects TRBV7-2 to TRBJ1-6; D perhaps matches TRBD1 (5 bases). V lost 5 bases and J lost 12, with 23 bases in between. From germline, CDR1 is SGHTA and CDR2 FQGNSA. This CDR3 has 16 residues. CDR3 loop: CASSPDIGFGSGPLHF. CDR3 nucleotide sequence: TGTGCCAGCAGCCCGGACATAGGCTTTGGTTCGGGACCCCTCCACTTT.

V is TRBV14 and J is TRBJ2-2; a weak D match, TRBD1 (7 bases). Trimming cost V 4 bases and J 2 bases, with 14 bases left between them. Per the germline V gene, CDR1 is SGHDN and CDR2 is FVKESK. The CDR3 loop spans 16 amino acids. CDR3 residues: CASSPPRGVNTGELFF. The CDR3 nucleotides are TGTGCCAGCAGCCCCCCCAGGGGGGTAAACACCGGGGAGCTGTTTTTT. Full variable domain (missing parts from reference TRBV14 and TRBJ2-2): EAGVTQFPSHSVIEKGQTVTLRCDPISGHDNLYWYRRVMGKEIKFLLHFVKESKQDESGMPNNRFLAERTGGTYSTLKVQPAELEDSGVYFCASSPPRGVNTGELFFGEGSRLTVL.

The chain combines TRBV21-1 with TRBJ2-4; the D segment call TRBD2 is taken from the table without a DNA check. TRBV21-1 is recorded as a pseudogene. The CDR3 sequence is 18 residues long. The CDR3 is CASSKRDAGGGIKNIQYF. CDR3 sequence (DNA): TGTGCCAGCAGCAAAAGGGACGCGGGAGGGGGCATCAAAAACATTCAGTACTTC.

The chain couples TRBV10-3 to TRBJ1-4; no clear D. Looked up from germline, CDR1 is ENHRY and CDR2 is SYGVKD. V was pared by 7 bases and J by 2 bases, with 8 bases between. This CDR3 spans 13 amino acids. CDR3 protein: CAITAGTNEKLFF. The CDR3 DNA reads TGTGCCATCACGGCCGGGACTAATGAAAAACTGTTTTTT.

In this sample, this clone turned up a few times. The chain joins TRBV9 to TRBJ2-1; tentative D call: TRBD2 (7 bases). Trimming cost V 0 bases and J 9 bases, with 16 bases left between them. From germline, CDR1 is SGDLS and CDR2 YYNGEE. This CDR3 has 15 amino acids. Here the CDR3 DNA reads TGTGCCAGCAGCGTAGGGGGAGGCGGGGGCCTTGAGCAGTTCTTC. Translation: CASSVGGGGGLEQFF.

The CDR3 region is CASSQQGTQYF. The CDR3 bases are TGTGCCAGCAGCCAACAGGGTACGCAGTATTTT. The rearrangement uses TRBV3-1 (or the pseudogene TRBV3-2) and TRBJ2-3; possibly TRBD1 for D (5 bases). In germline, CDR1 is LGHDT, CDR2 YNNKEL (reference sequence). This CDR3 is built from 11 residues. V gave up 2 bases and J gave up 8 bases, with 5 bases separating them.

The chain joins TRBV28 to TRBJ2-6, with 9 bases identical to TRBD1. The CDR3 runs 17 residues. Germline assignment: CDR1 MDHEN and CDR2 SYDVKM. Germline trimming cut 6 bases from V and 4 bases from J; bases unmatched to any gene: 10. CDR3 amino acids: CASRSTGGAKGANVLTF. CDR3 nucleotide sequence: TGTGCCAGCAGGAGCACAGGGGGCGCGAAAGGGGCCAACGTCCTGACTTTC.

The V gene is TRBV1, the J gene TRBJ2-2; the table's D call TRBD1 went unverified against the DNA. TRBV1 represents a pseudogene. The CDR3 is 16 amino acids. The CDR3 DNA is TGCACCAGCAGCCATGGGACAGGGGTCGGTACCGGGGAGCTGTTTTTT. It encodes CTSSHGTGVGTGELFF.

V gene TRBV28 combines with J gene TRBJ1-5; tentative D call: TRBD1 (5 bases). Germline CDR1 MDHEN, CDR2 SYDVKM. V was shortened by 8 bases and J by 1 base, with 12 bases between the two germline ends. The CDR3 loop spans 14 amino acids. As DNA, the CDR3 is TGTGCCAGCTCGTCAGGGCAGAGCAATCAGCCCCAGCATTTT. Translation gives CASSSGQSNQPQHF.